These T cell receptor beta chains were read from a single sample in a study of control samples from healthy donors and cancer patients. Repertoires were generated with immunoSEQ multiplex PCR, while TCRdb's copy carries only in-frame clones and drops some. The sample has 120,000 to 150,000 clones, more than 85% seen once. The sequenced sample consisted of blood. The receptors stem from a man aged 25 to 40 in good health. CDR3s include the opening cysteine and the closing phenylalanine or tryptophan.

v_gene,j_gene,CDR3aa
TRBV6-1,TRBJ2-1,CASSEIGTRRNEQFF
TRBV11-2,TRBJ1-1,CASSSQGSEKAFF
TRBV3-1/TRBV3-2,TRBJ1-5,CASSQVGEPQHF
TRBV5-4,TRBJ1-4,CASSTRQGRLVNEKLFF
TRBV5-1,TRBJ1-1,CASSPGQGTEAFF
TRBV9,TRBJ2-1,CASSVDLAGGPYNEQFF
TRBV28,TRBJ2-7,CASHTGQPYEQYF
TRBV10-3,TRBJ1-2,CAITGGPNRGVGYGYTF
TRBV12-3/TRBV12-4,TRBJ2-1,CASSLVNEQFF
TRBV5-1,TRBJ2-7,CASSLLGDEQYF
TRBV9,TRBJ2-1,CASSVAAGEQFF
TRBV5-5,TRBJ2-7,CASSQLGPSPSYEQYF
TRBV2,TRBJ2-1,CASRATSGGDNEQFF
TRBV5-1,TRBJ1-2,CASSLDPTDGYTF
TRBV3-1/TRBV3-2,TRBJ1-3,CASSQTGQGGAIYF
TRBV10-3,TRBJ1-2,CAISETQTGGNYGYTF
TRBV12-3/TRBV12-4,TRBJ2-3,CASSLGQVDTQYF
TRBV19,TRBJ1-2,CASSLQAYGYTF
TRBV7-8,TRBJ1-2,CASSFQVNYGYTF
TRBV5-5,TRBJ1-6,CASSPGWATYNSPLHF
TRBV24-1,TRBJ2-2,CATSVANTGELFF
TRBV27,TRBJ1-1,CASSIRAGNTEAFF
TRBV13,TRBJ2-2,CASTAGNTGELFF
TRBV29-1,TRBJ1-6,CSVRTGEAHNSPLHF
TRBV27,TRBJ1-3,CASSFSPGENTIYF
TRBV20-1,TRBJ1-6,CSASAATGSNNSPLHF
TRBV7-9,TRBJ2-1,CASSTGISYNEQFF
TRBV5-6,TRBJ2-1,CASTPRRRFMDEQFF
TRBV4-1,TRBJ2-5,CASSQDPSGGAGETQYF
TRBV3-1/TRBV3-2,TRBJ1-2,CASSQRSYGYTF
TRBV19,TRBJ1-4,CASSSTTTNEKLFF
TRBV10-3,TRBJ2-7,CAISDGAGPGEQYF
TRBV3-1/TRBV3-2,TRBJ1-4,CASSPIGGTNEKLFF
TRBV9,TRBJ2-2,CASSGTANTGELFF
TRBV5-1,TRBJ2-4,CASSLEGVGLAKNIQYF
TRBV7-3,TRBJ2-2,CASSLLGDGELFF
TRBV19,TRBJ1-5,CASRDRGTNQPQHF
TRBV29-1,TRBJ1-1,CSVKAEGTEAFF
TRBV24-1,TRBJ2-1,CATSARLAGGPNEQFF
TRBV28,TRBJ2-7,CASSLPQGSSYEQYF
TRBV7-8,TRBJ2-1,CASTLTSGGANEQFF
TRBV6-5,TRBJ2-7,CASSYQQGSGEQYF
TRBV5-1,TRBJ1-4,CASSVRPGTGVEKLFF